These 13 T cell receptor beta chains share one sample of origin, sequenced in a study of blood T cell repertoires in COVID-19. This table comes from immunoSEQ multiplex PCR, and its TCRdb copy is limited to in-frame clones, with some not included. The top ten clones hold around 5% of a sample with under 200,000 clones, approximately 81% of them seen once. Sequencing used peripheral blood. All receptors come from a woman over 75 with acute or convalescent COVID-19.

Only one count was recorded for this clone. The chain links TRBV6-4 to TRBJ1-1, with D hard to call. V gave up 0 bases and J gave up 5 bases, with 13 bases separating them. Germline values: CDR1 MRHNA, CDR2 SNTAGT. The length of the CDR3 is 15 residues. In DNA form, the CDR3 reads TGTGCCAGCAGTGACTCGTTGGTCTTCAGGACTGAAGCTTTCTTT. Amino acid sequence: CASSDSLVFRTEAFF.

The chain has TRBV7-9 and TRBJ2-1; 8 nucleotides line up with TRBD2. This CDR3 comprises 17 residues. Per germline, CDR1 SEHNR and CDR2 FQNEAQ (reference sequence). V trimming: 6 bases; J trimming: 3 bases; junction bases outside the gene matches: 13. The CDR3 region has the DNA TGTGCCAGCAGGAGGAGGGTCCCCGGGAGGGACTACAATGAGCAGTTCTTC. Translated, it gives CASRRRVPGRDYNEQFF.

This chain joins TRBV9 and TRBJ2-1; weak D call: TRBD1 (5 bases). The CDR3 has 14 amino acids. Trimming removed 0 bases at V and 5 bases at J, with 9 bases between. Per the germline V gene, CDR1 is SGDLS and CDR2 is YYNGEE. The CDR3 sequence is CASSVAGANNEQFF. The CDR3 nucleotides are TGTGCCAGCAGCGTAGCTGGGGCAAACAATGAGCAGTTCTTC. The full variable domain, in which reference TRBV9 and TRBJ2-1 provide the parts outside the CDR3, is DSGVTQTPKHLITATGQRVTLRCSPRSGDLSVYWYQQSLDQGLQFLIQYYNGEERAKGNILERFSAQQFPDLHSELNLSSLELGDSALYFCASSVAGANNEQFFGPGTRLTVL.

The J gene is TRBJ2-5, the V gene TRBV7-2; 8 positions match TRBD2. V shed 0 bases and J 13 bases; nucleotides not matched to a gene: 7. Germline V gene sequence: CDR1 SGHTA, CDR2 FQGNSA. This CDR3 has 13 residues. The DNA of the CDR3 is TGTGCCAGCAGCTTAGCGCGGGGGGCGGACTGGTACTTC. It translates to CASSLARGADWYF.

V and J are TRBV18 and TRBJ1-5; 8 nucleotides agree with TRBD1. Trimming cost V 2 bases and J 1 base; bases outside gene matches: 4. Germline V gene lookup returns CDR1 KGHSH and CDR2 LQKENI. This CDR3 has 16 amino acids. Here the CDR3 DNA reads TGTGCCAGCTCACCAATGGGACAGGTGAGCAATCAGCCCCAGCATTTT. This sequence encodes CASSPMGQVSNQPQHF. Full variable domain (outside the CDR3, taken from reference TRBV18 and TRBJ1-5): NAGVMQNPRHLVRRRGQEARLRCSPMKGHSHVYWYRQLPEEGLKFMVYLQKENIIDESGMPKERFSAEFPKEGPSILRIQQVVRGDSAAYFCASSPMGQVSNQPQHFGDGTRLSIL.

This rearrangement joins TRBV5-1 to TRBJ1-1; TRBD1 might be the D (5 bases). Trimming stripped 4 bases from V and 3 bases from J, with 13 bases between. Germline V gene data show CDR1 as SGHRS and CDR2 as YFSETQ. This CDR3 spans 14 amino acids. The CDR3 sequence: CASSPIGGDTEAFF. DNA for the CDR3: TGCGCCAGCAGCCCCATCGGGGGTGACACTGAAGCTTTCTTT.

The chain recombines TRBV19 with TRBJ2-7, with 8 nucleotides matching TRBD1. CDR1 LNHDA and CDR2 SQIVND come from the germline V gene (reference sequence). Losses at the gene ends were 4 bases for V and 2 bases for J; bases not matched to a gene: 13. The CDR3 consists of 17 residues. Here the CDR3 DNA reads TGTGCCAGTAGTAGAAACTCAGGGGGCGGAATTACCTACGAGCAGTACTTC. It encodes CASSRNSGGGITYEQYF.

This sequence joins TRBV6-1 and TRBJ2-7; a weak D match, TRBD2 (5 bases). The CDR3 covers 13 residues. Looked up from germline, CDR1 is MNHNS and CDR2 is SASEGT. V lost 0 bases to trimming and J lost 4 bases, with 7 bases between them. The CDR3 DNA follows: TGTGCCAGCAGTGAAGCCGGGATTTACGAGCAGTACTTC. Its translation: CASSEAGIYEQYF.

The chain links TRBV28 to TRBJ2-2; a possible D gene is TRBD1 (5 bases). V lost 4 bases and J 4 bases, leaving 16 bases between the germline ends. The CDR3 runs 16 residues. The germline V gene encodes CDR1 MDHEN and CDR2 SYDVKM. The CDR3 DNA is TGTGCCAGCAGTTCCCCCACCGGACAAGGCACCGGGGAGCTGTTTTTT. Amino acid sequence: CASSSPTGQGTGELFF.

This clone was recorded only once. The chain has TRBV5-1 and TRBJ2-7; TRBD1 is a possible D gene (5 bases). V was clipped by 0 bases and J by 0 bases, with 10 bases between them. The CDR3 length is 15 residues. CDR1 is SGHRS, CDR2 YFSETQ, per germline. CDR3 in DNA: TGCGCCAGCAGCTTGGGCCTGGGGCGCTCCTACGAGCAGTACTTC. Translation gives CASSLGLGRSYEQYF.

The DNA of the CDR3 is TGTGCCAGCAGCTATCCAGGGGGCGGGCGAGAGACCCAGTACTTC. Protein: CASSYPGGGRETQYF. This sequence joins TRBV7-9 and TRBJ2-5, with 8 positions matching TRBD1. Germline loops: CDR1 SEHNR, CDR2 FQNEAQ (reference sequence). The V and J ends lost 4 bases and 4 bases, in that order; junction bases with no gene match: 8. This CDR3 comprises 15 residues.

The chain links TRBV19 to TRBJ2-6; D gene uncertain. Germline V CDR1 and CDR2: LNHDA, SQIVND (reference sequence). The CDR3 totals 15 residues. V was clipped by 3 bases and J by 0 bases, with 6 bases between them. CDR3 nucleotide sequence: TGTGCCAGTAGTATTACTCCCTCTGGGGCCAACGTCCTGACTTTC. This sequence encodes CASSITPSGANVLTF.

In this sample, this clone turned up a few times. The chain joins TRBV7-2 to TRBJ2-5, with TRBD1 matching 10 bases. Looked up from germline, CDR1 is SGHTA and CDR2 is FQGNSA. V gave up 5 bases and J gave up 4 bases; unmatched junction bases: 10. There are 16 residues in the CDR3. CDR3 sequence (DNA): TGTGCCAGCAGCCCTAGACAAAGGACAGGGGGAGAGACCCAGTACTTC. As protein: CASSPRQRTGGETQYF.